These 19 T cell receptor beta chains were sequenced from one sample in a study of Graves' ophthalmopathy and Graves' hyperthyroidism. The authors amplified TCR beta CDR3 regions from RNA transcripts. HTBI-primed RT-PCR formed the first round, and a multiplex PCR formed the second. TCRdb re-derived calls from the multiplex PCR reads in MiXCR, one entry per CDR3 protein. The top ten clones hold 9.5% to 10% of a sample with about half a million distinct CDR3 sequences, around 14% of them seen once. The source material was blood. The receptors derive from a woman aged 25 to 39 with Graves' ophthalmopathy.

Concerning this clonotype: At one of its ends the junction is not consistent with the germline gene, which may arise from a read error. The chain recombines TRBV14 with TRBJ2-5; D ambiguous. Germline lookup yields CDR1 SGHDN and CDR2 FVKESK. The CDR3 is made up of 15 amino acids. CDR3 region: CASSQRLGTKETKYF. CDR3 DNA: TGTGCCAGCAGCCAACGGCTTGGCACGAAAGAGACCAAGTACTTC.

The chain employs TRBV25-1 and TRBJ1-3, with D tentatively TRBD1 (5 bases). V shed 2 bases and J shed 0 bases, with 8 bases lying between them. The CDR3 runs 15 residues. Germline CDR1 reads MGHDK; CDR2 reads SYGVNS. CDR3 sequence reads: CASSEQGRSGNTIYF. The CDR3 DNA follows: TGTGCCAGCAGTGAACAGGGACGCTCTGGAAACACCATATATTTT.

This clonotype was seen more than once but under ten times. The chain uses TRBV6-1 and TRBJ1-6; no firm D call. CDR1 is MNHNS and CDR2 is SASEGT in the germline V gene. V lost 5 bases to trimming and J lost 0 bases, with 14 bases between them. This CDR3 has 17 residues. CDR3 loop: CASSPSPGSSYNSPLHF. DNA for the CDR3: TGTGCCAGCAGTCCCTCTCCAGGCAGCTCCTATAATTCACCCCTCCACTTT.

As regards this clonotype: This may be a read error: a much more frequent sequence differs by one nucleotide. This chain joins TRBV18 and TRBJ2-5; TRBD1 or TRBD2 may be the D gene (5 bases each). In germline, CDR1 is KGHSH, CDR2 LQKENI. Trimming stripped 1 base from V and 5 bases from J, with 14 bases between. CDR3 length equals 15 residues. The CDR3 spells CASSPREGTGETQYF. The CDR3 bases are TGTGCCAGCTCACCACGTGAAGGGACCGGGGAGACCCAGTACTTC.

This clonotype is a singleton in its sample. The rearrangement links TRBV6-1 to TRBJ2-5; D assignment may be TRBD1 or TRBD2 (5 bases each). Trimming removed 7 bases at V and 5 bases at J, with 8 bases between. CDR1 MNHNS and CDR2 SASEGT come from the germline V gene. The CDR3 loop spans 11 amino acids. CDR3 DNA: TGTGCCAGCACGGGGACGGAGACCCAGTACTTC. It codes for CASTGTETQYF.

This clonotype was counted at least ten times. The chain uses TRBV28 and TRBJ1-5; maybe TRBD1 (5 bases). The V end was cut by 7 bases, the J end by 5 bases, with 12 bases between. This CDR3 comprises 13 residues. Germline-derived CDR1 and CDR2 are MDHEN and SYDVKM. The CDR3 nucleotides read TGTGCCAGCAAGGGGAGGGTGTATCAGCCCCAGCATTTT. Translated: CASKGRVYQPQHF.

This clonotype showed up many times. J is TRBJ1-5 and V is TRBV20-1; D is ambiguous. Trimming took 1 base from V and 7 from J, leaving 20 bases between them. The CDR3 loop spans 16 amino acids. The V gene's germline CDR1 is DFQATT and CDR2 SNEGSKA (reference sequence). The CDR3 spells CSARVNGEGLEQPQHF. CDR3 bases: TGCAGTGCTAGAGTTAACGGTGAAGGGTTGGAGCAGCCCCAGCATTTT.

This clonotype was observed many times. The V and J genes are TRBV28 and TRBJ2-7; the D is unclear. V was pared by 4 bases and J by 4 bases, with 23 bases between. The CDR3 is made up of 17 amino acids. CDR1 and CDR2 (germline): MDHEN, SYDVKM. CDR3 protein: CASSSPTLKSNHYEQYF. In nucleotides, the CDR3 is TGTGCCAGCAGTTCTCCCACTTTGAAGTCAAACCATTACGAGCAGTACTTC.

The sample holds many counts of this clonotype. The V and J genes are TRBV15 and TRBJ2-7, with D possibly matching TRBD2 (5 bases). The germline V gene encodes CDR1 LNHNV and CDR2 YYDKDF (reference sequence). The CDR3 is 14 residues long. Trimming took off 4 bases at V and 0 bases at J, with 10 bases between the two ends. The CDR3 DNA is TGTGCCACCAGCATAAGTGGGAGCTCCTACGAGCAGTACTTC. The encoded protein is CATSISGSSYEQYF.

This clonotype was picked up many times. The rearrangement joins TRBV29-1 to TRBJ2-2, with D hard to call. This CDR3 comprises 13 residues. The germline gives CDR1 SQVTM, CDR2 ANQGSEA. The V end lost 3 bases, the J end lost 3 bases, and 8 bases lay between the germline ends. CDR3 loop: CSVDLGYTGELFF. The CDR3, as DNA: TGCAGCGTTGATTTGGGATACACCGGGGAGCTGTTTTTT.

This clonotype was observed at least ten times. V and J are TRBV15 and TRBJ2-7; 13 bases are shared with TRBD2. Germline V gives CDR1 LNHNV, CDR2 YYDKDF (reference sequence). V lost 6 bases, J lost 3 bases, and 5 bases stayed unmatched. CDR3 length equals 15 residues. The CDR3 reads CATSTGLAGVYEQYF. CDR3 bases: TGTGCCACCAGTACTGGACTAGCGGGAGTCTACGAGCAGTACTTC.

The sample holds many counts of this clonotype. The chain has TRBV6-5 and TRBJ2-7; TRBD1 agrees at 8 bases. Losses at the gene ends were 4 bases for V and 0 bases for J; bases not matched to a gene: 2. The CDR3 sequence is 14 residues long. Germline V gene lookup returns CDR1 MNHEY and CDR2 SVGAGI. The CDR3 is CASSLDRVSYEQYF. The CDR3 region has the DNA TGTGCCAGCAGTTTGGACAGGGTCTCCTACGAGCAGTACTTC.

This clonotype was observed many times. This chain uses TRBV11-2 with TRBJ2-2, with D perhaps TRBD2 (6 bases). Per the germline V gene, CDR1 is SGHAT and CDR2 is FQNNGV. CDR3 length: 14 amino acids. V lost 3 bases and J lost 5, with 10 bases in between. CDR3 loop: CASSFGLATGELFF. CDR3 sequence (DNA): TGTGCCAGCAGCTTTGGCCTAGCGACCGGGGAGCTGTTTTTT.

This clonotype came up many times. This rearrangement joins TRBV28 to TRBJ2-2; 7 bases are a match to TRBD1. The germline V gene has CDR1 MDHEN and CDR2 SYDVKM. The CDR3 loop spans 16 amino acids. Unmatched junction bases numbered 6, after V lost 3 bases and J lost 2 bases. Here the CDR3 DNA reads TGTGCCAGCAGTTTCGTAAGGGGGCGAAACACCGGGGAGCTGTTTTTT. This sequence encodes CASSFVRGRNTGELFF.

Many counts were recorded for this clonotype. The chain combines TRBV20-1 with TRBJ1-1; D unclear. The CDR3 has 13 amino acids. Germline CDR1 and CDR2: DFQATT and SNEGSKA (reference sequence). Trimming cost V 5 bases and J 1 base, with 11 bases left between them. CDR3 sequence (DNA): TGCAGTGCTGAGCCGGGTACGAACACTGAAGCTTTCTTT. Its translation is CSAEPGTNTEAFF.

This clonotype has ten or more counts. CDR3 residues: CASSQTGSQGIQYF. As DNA, the CDR3 is TGTGCCAGCAGCCAGACAGGTAGCCAGGGCATTCAGTACTTC. The chain has TRBV12-3 or TRBV12-4 and TRBJ2-4; D perhaps matches TRBD1 (6 bases). This CDR3 contains 14 residues. V was trimmed by 6 bases and J by 9 bases, leaving 18 bases between them.

This clonotype occurred many times. The chain is built from TRBV30 and TRBJ2-5; D is possibly TRBD1 or TRBD2 (5 bases each). There are 14 residues in the CDR3. The V gene lost 5 bases and the J gene lost 2 bases, with 15 bases spanning the gap. The germline CDR1 and CDR2 sequences are GTSNPN and SVGIG (reference sequence). CDR3 sequence (DNA): TGTGCCTGGGGGGGTGGCTGGCAGCAAGAGACCCAGTACTTC. As protein: CAWGGGWQQETQYF.

Only a few counts were recorded for this clonotype. V gene TRBV4-1 combines with J gene TRBJ2-7, with 9 nucleotides matching TRBD1. This CDR3 comprises 16 residues. Germline trimming cut 3 bases from V and 6 bases from J; bases unmatched to any gene: 12. Germline V gene lookup returns CDR1 MGHRA and CDR2 YSYEKL. This CDR3 is CASSQTSGTGNGEQYF. The CDR3 nucleotides read TGCGCCAGCAGCCAGACATCCGGGACAGGGAACGGCGAGCAGTACTTC.

This chain connects TRBV19 to TRBJ1-1, with a tentative D call TRBD1 (5 bases). The length of the CDR3 is 12 residues. V lost 5 bases and J 12 bases, leaving 16 bases between the germline ends. Germline CDR1 LNHDA, CDR2 SQIVND (reference sequence). Written as DNA, the CDR3 is TGTGCCAGTAGTTTGGGACCCGGCGGATCTTTCTTT. Its translation is CASSLGPGGSFF.